Shown below are 17 T cell receptor beta chains from a single sample sequenced in a study of T-cell memory formation after mild COVID-19. TCRdb processed the 5' RACE reads anew with MiXCR; each CDR3 protein has one entry. The sample yields some 320,000 distinct CDR3 sequences, around 15% seen once. Sequenced sample: PBMCs or a T cell subset sorted from them (not recorded which). The receptors shown here come from a man aged 18 to 29 who had mild COVID-19 (a few samples of this study predate the infection). Cell type and time point are not known.

V usage is TRBV6-6 and J usage is TRBJ2-7; D not certain. Germline CDR1 MNHNY, CDR2 SVGAGI (reference sequence). The germline V and J ends were trimmed by 3 bases and 2 bases, with 11 bases remaining between them. This CDR3 contains 14 residues. The CDR3 coding sequence is TGTGCCAGCAGTTATGAGCCAGAGGCCTACGAGCAGTACGTC. Residues: CASSYEPEAYEQYV.

This chain connects TRBV11-3 to TRBJ2-2; TRBD1 might be the D (6 bases). The germline V and J ends were trimmed by 5 bases and 4 bases, with 11 bases remaining between them. The germline CDR1 and CDR2 sequences are SGHNT and YENEEA. This CDR3 is built from 14 residues. This chain's CDR3 is CASSRDTSTGELFF. The CDR3 DNA is TGTGCCAGCAGCCGGGACACTTCCACCGGGGAGCTGTTTTTT.

Only a few counts were recorded for this clonotype. The chain recombines TRBV18 with TRBJ2-3; no clear D gene. The CDR3 is made up of 17 amino acids. The germline V gene encodes CDR1 KGHSH and CDR2 LQKENI. V dropped 2 bases and J dropped 0 bases, with 15 bases sitting between them. In DNA, the CDR3 is TGTGCCAGCTCACCAATCTACGAGAGTCGTAGCACAGATACGCAGTATTTT. It encodes CASSPIYESRSTDTQYF. Supplemented by reference TRBV18 and TRBJ2-3, the full variable domain reads NAGVMQNPRHLVRRRGQEARLRCSPMKGHSHVYWYRQLPEEGLKFMVYLQKENIIDESGMPKERFSAEFPKEGPSILRIQQVVRGDSAAYFCASSPIYESRSTDTQYFGPGTRLTVL.

The rearrangement links TRBV14 to TRBJ2-7, with 7 bases aligning to TRBD1. Per germline, CDR1 SGHDN and CDR2 FVKESK. CDR3 length equals 14 residues. The V gene end was trimmed by 4 bases and the J gene end by 1 base; junction bases not matched to a gene: 4. The CDR3 bases are TGTGCCAGCAGCCGGGACAGCGCTTCCTACGAGCAGTACGTC. Translating gives CASSRDSASYEQYV.

This clonotype was recorded a few times. The V and J genes are TRBV12-3 or TRBV12-4 and TRBJ2-5; D possibly corresponds to TRBD1 (6 bases). V shed 5 bases and J shed 7 bases, with 14 bases lying between them. The CDR3 has 13 residues. CDR3 nucleotides: TGTGCCAGCAGTCGGGACAATCCCGGGACCCAGTACTTC. It codes for CASSRDNPGTQYF.

This clonotype has at least ten counts. V is TRBV11-2 and J is TRBJ1-2; perhaps TRBD1 as D (6 bases). The germline gives CDR1 SGHAT, CDR2 FQNNGV. V was pared by 6 bases and J by 4 bases, with 18 bases between. The CDR3 extends over 15 amino acids. The CDR3 spells CASRDTSGTTYGYTF. CDR3 sequence (DNA): TGTGCCAGCAGAGACACATCCGGGACAACCTATGGCTACACCTTC.

The rearrangement joins TRBV6-6 to TRBJ2-7; 11 bases fit TRBD1. V lost 7 bases and J lost 6; bases outside the gene matches: 11. Germline V gene lookup returns CDR1 MNHNY and CDR2 SVGAGI (reference sequence). The CDR3 has 15 amino acids. The CDR3 spells CASKPSGTGGAEQYV. DNA of the CDR3: TGTGCCAGCAAACCGTCCGGGACAGGGGGTGCCGAGCAGTACGTC.

This chain joins TRBV9 and TRBJ2-2; either TRBD1 or TRBD2 may supply D (5 bases each). Trimming cost V 0 bases and J 3 bases, with 9 bases left between them. The length of the CDR3 is 15 residues. CDR1 is SGDLS and CDR2 is YYNGEE in the germline V gene. CDR3: CASSVAGRHTGELFF. The CDR3, as DNA: TGTGCCAGCAGCGTAGCGGGACGGCACACCGGGGAGCTGTTTTTT. Supplemented by reference TRBV9 and TRBJ2-2, the full variable domain reads DSGVTQTPKHLITATGQRVTLRCSPRSGDLSVYWYQQSLDQGLQFLIQYYNGEERAKGNILERFSAQQFPDLHSELNLSSLELGDSALYFCASSVAGRHTGELFFGEGSRLTVL.

This clonotype was observed many times. The chain employs TRBV9 and TRBJ2-1, with a weak D call TRBD2 (5 bases). The CDR3 contains 15 residues. Germline values: CDR1 SGDLS, CDR2 YYNGEE. V lost 0 bases, J lost 0 bases, and 7 bases lay in between. The CDR3 region is CASSVERSSYNEQFF. The DNA of the CDR3 is TGTGCCAGCAGCGTAGAGCGGAGCTCCTACAATGAGCAGTTCTTC.

This clonotype has more than one count but fewer than ten. The junction departs from the called germline gene at one end, perhaps through a read error. This chain connects TRBV6-5 to TRBJ2-7; possibly TRBD1 for D (5 bases). This CDR3 is built from 13 residues. CDR1 MNHEY and CDR2 SVGAGI come from the germline V gene. The CDR3: CASRLGVTATMVF. CDR3 nucleotides: TGTGCCAGCAGATTGGGTGTGACAGCTACGATGGTTTTC.

This clonotype was observed a handful of times. V is TRBV20-1 and J is TRBJ2-7; TRBD1 matches 10 bases. Germline trimming cut 6 bases from V and 2 bases from J; bases unmatched to any gene: 7. The CDR3 length is 14 residues. Per the germline V gene, CDR1 is DFQATT and CDR2 is SNEGSKA (reference sequence). The chain's CDR3 is CSAPRDRGTYEQYF. The CDR3, as DNA: TGCAGTGCCCCGCGGGACAGGGGAACCTACGAGCAGTACTTC.

The chain combines TRBV7-2 with TRBJ2-1, with 9 bases matching TRBD2. This CDR3 spans 16 amino acids. V lost 5 bases and J lost 8; bases outside the gene matches: 13. Germline V gene data show CDR1 as SGHTA and CDR2 as FQGNSA. The CDR3 here is CASSVPRGTSFHEQFF. The CDR3 bases are TGTGCCAGCAGCGTACCTCGGGGGACTAGCTTCCATGAGCAGTTCTTC.

Notes on this clonotype: The junction departs from germline at one end; a sequencing error may be responsible. The CDR3 is CASRLATDTQYF. CDR3 in DNA: TGTGCCAGCCGCTTGGCAACAGATACGCAGTATTTT. The chain recombines TRBV7-9 with TRBJ2-3; D gene unclear. CDR1 is SEHNR and CDR2 is FQNEAQ in the germline V gene (reference sequence). The CDR3 length is 12 residues.

The chain couples TRBV29-1 to TRBJ2-2; the D is unclear. This CDR3 region has 13 residues. Trimming removed 4 bases at V and 0 bases at J, with 6 bases between. CDR1 and CDR2 from the germline V gene are SQVTM and ANQGSEA. The CDR3 loop is CSVGHANTGELFF. For the CDR3, the DNA is TGCAGCGTTGGACACGCGAACACCGGGGAGCTGTTTTTT.

The J gene is TRBJ2-2, the V gene TRBV11-1; 10 nucleotides agree with TRBD1. The CDR3 covers 15 residues. With V trimmed by 3 bases and J by 5 bases, 3 bases remained unmatched. The V gene's germline CDR1 is SGHAT and CDR2 FQDESV (reference sequence). In DNA, the CDR3 is TGTGCCAGCAGCTTCCCGGACAGGGGGACCGGGGAGCTGTTTTTT. Residues: CASSFPDRGTGELFF.

This clonotype was recorded a few times. The chain combines TRBV6-5 with TRBJ2-7, with 7 bases identical to TRBD2. Losses at the gene ends were 8 bases for V and 0 bases for J; bases not matched to a gene: 4. The CDR3 has 13 amino acids. Germline CDR1 MNHEY, CDR2 SVGAGI. The CDR3 loop reads CASGRASSYEQYV. DNA for the CDR3: TGTGCCAGCGGGAGGGCTAGCTCCTACGAGCAGTACGTC.

The gene calls are TRBV6-5 and TRBJ2-3, with D hard to call. Germline V gene sequence: CDR1 MNHEY, CDR2 SVGAGI. With 1 base removed from V and 5 bases from J, the gap between germline ends came to 7 bases. The CDR3 covers 13 residues. In nucleotides, the CDR3 is TGTGCCAGCAGTTACTGGCCCCAAGATACGCAGTATTTT. Protein sequence: CASSYWPQDTQYF.